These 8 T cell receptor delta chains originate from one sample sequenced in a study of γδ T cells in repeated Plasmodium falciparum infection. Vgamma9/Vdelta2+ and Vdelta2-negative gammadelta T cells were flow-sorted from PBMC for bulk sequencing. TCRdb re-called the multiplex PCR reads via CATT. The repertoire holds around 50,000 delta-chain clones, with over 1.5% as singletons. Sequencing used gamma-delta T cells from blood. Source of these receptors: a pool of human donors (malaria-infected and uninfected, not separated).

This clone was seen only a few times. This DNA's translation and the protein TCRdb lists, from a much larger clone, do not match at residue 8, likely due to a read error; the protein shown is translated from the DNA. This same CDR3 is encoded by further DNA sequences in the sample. CDR3: CALGGSFRGRSDKLIF. Written as DNA, the CDR3 is TGTGCTCTTGGGGGATCTTTCCGGGGGAGATCCGATAAACTCATCTTT. The chain recombines TRDV1 with TRDJ1; possibly TRDD3 for D (6 bases). The V gene lost 4 bases and the J gene lost 3 bases, with 18 bases spanning the gap. Germline CDR1 TSWWSYY, CDR2 QGS. This CDR3 is 16 amino acids long.

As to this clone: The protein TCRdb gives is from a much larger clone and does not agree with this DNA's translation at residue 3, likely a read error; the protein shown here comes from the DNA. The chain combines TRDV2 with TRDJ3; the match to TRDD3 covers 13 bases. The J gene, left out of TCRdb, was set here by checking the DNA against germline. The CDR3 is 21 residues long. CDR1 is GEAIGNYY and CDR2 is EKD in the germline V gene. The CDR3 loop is CARDSPGTGGYAGWDTRQMFF. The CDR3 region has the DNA TGTGCCCGTGACTCCCCGGGAACTGGGGGATACGCGGGATGGGACACCCGACAGATGTTTTTC.

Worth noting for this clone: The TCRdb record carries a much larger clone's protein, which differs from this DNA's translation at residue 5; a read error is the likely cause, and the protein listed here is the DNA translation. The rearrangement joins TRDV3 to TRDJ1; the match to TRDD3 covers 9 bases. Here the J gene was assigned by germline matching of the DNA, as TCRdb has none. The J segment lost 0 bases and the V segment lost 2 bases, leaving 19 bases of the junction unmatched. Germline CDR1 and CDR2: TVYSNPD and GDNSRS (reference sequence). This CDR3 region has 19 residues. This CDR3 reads CAFPPLPYWGTLYTDKLIF. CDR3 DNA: TGTGCCTTTCCCCCCCTACCGTACTGGGGGACCCTGTACACCGATAAACTCATCTTT.

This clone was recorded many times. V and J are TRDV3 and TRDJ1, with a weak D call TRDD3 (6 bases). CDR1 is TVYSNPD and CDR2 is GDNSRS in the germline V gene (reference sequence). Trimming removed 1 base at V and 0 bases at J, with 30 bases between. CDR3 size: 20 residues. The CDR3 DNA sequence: TGTGCCTTTATCCGATACTCTGGGGATCAAGACCCGGGCCACACCGATAAACTCATCTTT. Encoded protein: CAFIRYSGDQDPGHTDKLIF.

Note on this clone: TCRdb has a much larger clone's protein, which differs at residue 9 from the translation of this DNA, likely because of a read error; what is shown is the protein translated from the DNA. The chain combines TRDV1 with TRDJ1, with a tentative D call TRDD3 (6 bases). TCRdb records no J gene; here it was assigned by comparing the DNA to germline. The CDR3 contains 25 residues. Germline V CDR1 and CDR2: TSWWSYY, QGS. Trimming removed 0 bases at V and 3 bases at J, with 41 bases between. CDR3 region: CALGELRYITLPLLSLGIEADKLIF. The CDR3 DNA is TGTGCTCTTGGGGAACTTAGATACATCACACTACCCCTCTTATCGCTGGGGATCGAGGCCGATAAACTCATCTTT.

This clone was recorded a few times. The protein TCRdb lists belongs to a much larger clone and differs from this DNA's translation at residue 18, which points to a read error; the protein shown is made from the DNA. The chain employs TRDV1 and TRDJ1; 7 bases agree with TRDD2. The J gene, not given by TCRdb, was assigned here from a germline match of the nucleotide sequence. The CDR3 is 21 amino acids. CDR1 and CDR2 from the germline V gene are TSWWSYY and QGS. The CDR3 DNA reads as TGTGCTCTTGGGAAACCGGCGGGGTTCCTACGTCTGCTGGGCCCCACCGATGAACTCATCTTT. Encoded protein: CALGKPAGFLRLLGPTDELIF.

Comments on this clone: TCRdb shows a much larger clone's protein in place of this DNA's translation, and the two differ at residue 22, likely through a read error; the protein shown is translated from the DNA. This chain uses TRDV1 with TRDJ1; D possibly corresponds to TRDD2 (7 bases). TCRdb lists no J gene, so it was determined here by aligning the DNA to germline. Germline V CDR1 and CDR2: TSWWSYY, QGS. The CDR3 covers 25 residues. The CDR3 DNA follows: TGTGCTCTTGGGGAACTACAAAGGTACGTCTTCCTAGCTCCTACTGGGAACTATACTACCGATAGACTCATCTTT. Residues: CALGELQRYVFLAPTGNYTTDRLIF.

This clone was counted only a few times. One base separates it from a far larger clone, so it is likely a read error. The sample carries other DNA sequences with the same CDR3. The CDR3: CALGRSKIPAFLRGIGGGTDKLIF. The CDR3 region has the DNA TGTGCACTTGGCCGATCAAAGATTCCTGCCTTCCTTCGGGGGATAGGAGGGGGCACCGATAAACTCATCTTT. The chain carries TRDV1 and TRDJ1, with D possibly TRDD3 on 8 matching bases. The J gene was missing in TCRdb and was found by matching the end of the DNA to germline. The CDR3 is 24 residues long. Germline CDR1 reads TSWWSYY; CDR2 reads QGS.